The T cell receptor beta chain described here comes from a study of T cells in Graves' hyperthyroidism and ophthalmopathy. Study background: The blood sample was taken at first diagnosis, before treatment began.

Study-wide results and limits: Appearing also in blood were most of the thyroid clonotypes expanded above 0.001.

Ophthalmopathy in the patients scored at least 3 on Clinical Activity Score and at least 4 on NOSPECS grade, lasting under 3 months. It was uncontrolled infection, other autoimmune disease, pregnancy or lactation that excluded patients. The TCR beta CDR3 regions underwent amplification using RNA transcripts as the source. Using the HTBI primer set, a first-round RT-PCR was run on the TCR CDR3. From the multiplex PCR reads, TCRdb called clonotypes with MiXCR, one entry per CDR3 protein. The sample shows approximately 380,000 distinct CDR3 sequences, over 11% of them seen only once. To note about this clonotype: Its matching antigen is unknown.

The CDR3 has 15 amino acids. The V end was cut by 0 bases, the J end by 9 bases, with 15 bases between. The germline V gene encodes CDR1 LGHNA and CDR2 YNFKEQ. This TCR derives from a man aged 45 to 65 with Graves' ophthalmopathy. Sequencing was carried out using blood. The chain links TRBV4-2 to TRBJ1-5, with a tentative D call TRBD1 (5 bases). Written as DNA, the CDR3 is TGTGCCAGCAGCCAAGATTGGGGCAGTTCGGGGCCCCAGCATTTT. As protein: CASSQDWGSSGPQHF.